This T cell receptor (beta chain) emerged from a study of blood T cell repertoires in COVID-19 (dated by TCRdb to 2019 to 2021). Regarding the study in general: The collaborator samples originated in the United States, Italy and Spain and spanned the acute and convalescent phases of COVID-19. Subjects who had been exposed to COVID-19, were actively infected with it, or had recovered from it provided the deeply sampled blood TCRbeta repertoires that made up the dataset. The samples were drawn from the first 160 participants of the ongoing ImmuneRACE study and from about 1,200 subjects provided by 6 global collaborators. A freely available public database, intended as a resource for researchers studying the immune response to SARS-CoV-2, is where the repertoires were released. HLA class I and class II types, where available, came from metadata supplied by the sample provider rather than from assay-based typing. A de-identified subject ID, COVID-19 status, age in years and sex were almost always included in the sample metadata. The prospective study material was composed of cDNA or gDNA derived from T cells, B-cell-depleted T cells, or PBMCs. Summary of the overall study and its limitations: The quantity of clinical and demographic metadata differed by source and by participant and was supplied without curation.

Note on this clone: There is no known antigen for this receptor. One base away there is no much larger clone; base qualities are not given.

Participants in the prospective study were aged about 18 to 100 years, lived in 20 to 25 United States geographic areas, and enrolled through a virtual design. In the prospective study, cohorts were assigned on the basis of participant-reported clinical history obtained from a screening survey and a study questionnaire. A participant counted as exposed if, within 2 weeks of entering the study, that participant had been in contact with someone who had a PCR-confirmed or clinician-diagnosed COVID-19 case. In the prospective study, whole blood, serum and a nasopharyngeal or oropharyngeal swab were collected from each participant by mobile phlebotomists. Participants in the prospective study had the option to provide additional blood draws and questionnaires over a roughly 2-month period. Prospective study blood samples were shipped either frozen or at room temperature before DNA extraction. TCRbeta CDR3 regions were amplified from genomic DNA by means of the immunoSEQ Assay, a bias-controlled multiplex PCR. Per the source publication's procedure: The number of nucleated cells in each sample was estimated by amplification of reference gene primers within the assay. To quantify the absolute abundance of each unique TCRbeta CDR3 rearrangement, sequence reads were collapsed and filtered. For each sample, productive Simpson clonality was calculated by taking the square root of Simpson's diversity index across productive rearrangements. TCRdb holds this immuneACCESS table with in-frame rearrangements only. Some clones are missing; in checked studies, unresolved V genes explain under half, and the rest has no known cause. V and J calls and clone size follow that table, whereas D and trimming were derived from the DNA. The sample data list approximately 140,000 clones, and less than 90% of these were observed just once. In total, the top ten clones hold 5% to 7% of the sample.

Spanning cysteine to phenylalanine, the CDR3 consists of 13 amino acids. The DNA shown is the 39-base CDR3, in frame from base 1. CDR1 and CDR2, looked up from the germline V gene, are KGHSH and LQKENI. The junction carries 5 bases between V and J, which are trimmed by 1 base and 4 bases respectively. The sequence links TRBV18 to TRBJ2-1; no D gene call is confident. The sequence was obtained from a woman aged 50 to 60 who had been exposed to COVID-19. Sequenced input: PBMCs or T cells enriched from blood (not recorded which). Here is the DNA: TGTGCCAGCTCACCACTCCCTTACAATGAGCAGTTCTTC. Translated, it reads CASSPLPYNEQFF.